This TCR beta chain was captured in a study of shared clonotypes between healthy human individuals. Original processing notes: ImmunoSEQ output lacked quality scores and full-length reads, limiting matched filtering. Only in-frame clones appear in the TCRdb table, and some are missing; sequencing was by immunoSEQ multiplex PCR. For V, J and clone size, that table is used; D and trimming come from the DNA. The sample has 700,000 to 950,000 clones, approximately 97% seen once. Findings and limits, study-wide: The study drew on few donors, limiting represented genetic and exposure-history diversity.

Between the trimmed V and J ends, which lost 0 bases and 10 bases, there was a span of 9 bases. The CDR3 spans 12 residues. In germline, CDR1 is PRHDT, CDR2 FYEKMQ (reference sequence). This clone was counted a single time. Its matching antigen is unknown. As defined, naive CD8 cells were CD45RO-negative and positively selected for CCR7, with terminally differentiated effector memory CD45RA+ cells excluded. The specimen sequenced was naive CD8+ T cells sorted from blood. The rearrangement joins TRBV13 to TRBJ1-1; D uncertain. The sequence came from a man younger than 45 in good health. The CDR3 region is CASSLGEGSAFF. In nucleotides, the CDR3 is TGTGCCAGCAGCTTAGGGGAGGGTTCAGCTTTCTTT. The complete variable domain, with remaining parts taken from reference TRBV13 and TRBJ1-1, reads AAGVIQSPRHLIKEKRETATLKCYPIPRHDTVYWYQQGPGQDPQFLISFYEKMQSDKGSIPDRFSAQQFSDYHSELNMSSLELGDSALYFCASSLGEGSAFFGQGTRLTVV.